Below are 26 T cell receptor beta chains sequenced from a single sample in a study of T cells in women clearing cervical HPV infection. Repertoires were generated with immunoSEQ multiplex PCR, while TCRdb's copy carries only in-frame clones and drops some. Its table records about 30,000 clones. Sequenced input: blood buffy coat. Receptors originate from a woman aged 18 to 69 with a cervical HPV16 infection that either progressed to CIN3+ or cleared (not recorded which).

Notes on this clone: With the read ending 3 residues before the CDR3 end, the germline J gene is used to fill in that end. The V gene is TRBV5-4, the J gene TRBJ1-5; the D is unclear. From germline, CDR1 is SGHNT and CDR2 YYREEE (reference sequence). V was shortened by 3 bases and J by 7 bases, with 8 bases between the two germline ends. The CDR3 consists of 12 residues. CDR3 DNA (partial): TGTGCCAGCAGCTCAGTAAGACAGCCC. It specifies CASSSVRQP. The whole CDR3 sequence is CASSSVRQPQHF.

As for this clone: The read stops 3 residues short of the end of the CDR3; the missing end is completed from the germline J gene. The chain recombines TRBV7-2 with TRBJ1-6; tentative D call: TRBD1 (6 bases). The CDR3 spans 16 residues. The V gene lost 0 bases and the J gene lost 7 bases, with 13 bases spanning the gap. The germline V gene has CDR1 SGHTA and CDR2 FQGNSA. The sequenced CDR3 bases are TGTGCCAGCAGCTTAGCACAGGGAGGTTTAAATTCACCC. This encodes CASSLAQGGLNSP. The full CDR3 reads CASSLAQGGLNSPLHF.

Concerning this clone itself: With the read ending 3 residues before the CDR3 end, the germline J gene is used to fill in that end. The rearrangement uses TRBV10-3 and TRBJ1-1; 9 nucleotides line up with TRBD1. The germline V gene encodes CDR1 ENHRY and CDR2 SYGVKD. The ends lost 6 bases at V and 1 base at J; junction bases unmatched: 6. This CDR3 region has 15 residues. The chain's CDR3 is CAIRGQGERNTEAFF. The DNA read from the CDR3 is TGTGCCATCAGGGGACAGGGAGAGCGGAACACTGAA.

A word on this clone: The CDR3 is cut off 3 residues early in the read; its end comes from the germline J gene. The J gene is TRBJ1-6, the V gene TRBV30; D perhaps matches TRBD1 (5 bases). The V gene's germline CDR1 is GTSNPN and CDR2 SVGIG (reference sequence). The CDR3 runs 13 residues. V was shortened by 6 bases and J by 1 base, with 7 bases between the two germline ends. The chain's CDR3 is CACAGSYNSPLHF. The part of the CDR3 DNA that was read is TGTGCCTGCGCAGGGTCCTATAATTCACCC.

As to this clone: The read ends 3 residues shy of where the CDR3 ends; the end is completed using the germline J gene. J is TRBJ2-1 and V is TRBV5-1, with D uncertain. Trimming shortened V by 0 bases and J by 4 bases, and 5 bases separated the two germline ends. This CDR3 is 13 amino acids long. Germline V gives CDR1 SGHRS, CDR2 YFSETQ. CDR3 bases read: TGCGCCAGCAGCTTGGACAGTTACAATGAG. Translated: CASSLDSYNE. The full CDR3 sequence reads CASSLDSYNEQFF.

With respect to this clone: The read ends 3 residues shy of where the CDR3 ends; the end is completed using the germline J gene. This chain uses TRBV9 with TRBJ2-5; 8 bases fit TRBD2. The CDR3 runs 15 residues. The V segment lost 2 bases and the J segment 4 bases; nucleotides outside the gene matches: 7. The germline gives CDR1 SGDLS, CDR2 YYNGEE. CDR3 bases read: TGTGCCAGCAGCGTTACCGGGGGGGCTGGAGAGACC. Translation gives CASSVTGGAGET. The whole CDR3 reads CASSVTGGAGETQYF.

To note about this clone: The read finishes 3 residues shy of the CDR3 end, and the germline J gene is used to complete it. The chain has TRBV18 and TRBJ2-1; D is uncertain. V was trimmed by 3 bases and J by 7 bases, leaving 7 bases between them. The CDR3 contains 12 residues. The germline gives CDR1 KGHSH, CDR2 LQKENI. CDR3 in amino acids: CASSPTGNEQFF. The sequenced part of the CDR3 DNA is TGTGCCAGCTCACCCACCGGGAATGAG.

The CDR3 sequence: CASWTGGFAGELFF. The CDR3 bases that were read are TGCGCCAGCTGGACAGGGGGATTTGCCGGGGAG. The chain carries TRBV10-2 and TRBJ2-2; TRBD1 matches at 10 bases. Sequencing ends 3 residues short of the CDR3 end; the germline J gene provides the rest. CDR1 and CDR2 (germline): WSHSY, SAAADI. The V and J ends lost 8 bases and 6 bases, in that order; junction bases with no gene match: 6. The CDR3 consists of 14 residues.

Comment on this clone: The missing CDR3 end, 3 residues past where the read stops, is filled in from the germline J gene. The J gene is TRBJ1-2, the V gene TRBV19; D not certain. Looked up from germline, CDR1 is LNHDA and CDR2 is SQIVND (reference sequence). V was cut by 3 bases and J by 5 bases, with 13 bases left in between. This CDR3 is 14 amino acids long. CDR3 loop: CASSIAQAGYGYTF. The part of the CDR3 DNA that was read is TGTGCCAGTAGTATCGCCCAGGCAGGATATGGC.

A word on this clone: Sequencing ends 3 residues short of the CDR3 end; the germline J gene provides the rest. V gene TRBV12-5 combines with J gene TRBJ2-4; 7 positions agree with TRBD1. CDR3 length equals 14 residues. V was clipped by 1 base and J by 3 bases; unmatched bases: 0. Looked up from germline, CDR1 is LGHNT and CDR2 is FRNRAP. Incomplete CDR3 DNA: TGTGCTAGTGGTTTGGGGGACAGCAAAAACATT. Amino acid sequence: CASGLGDSKNI. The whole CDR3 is CASGLGDSKNIQYF.

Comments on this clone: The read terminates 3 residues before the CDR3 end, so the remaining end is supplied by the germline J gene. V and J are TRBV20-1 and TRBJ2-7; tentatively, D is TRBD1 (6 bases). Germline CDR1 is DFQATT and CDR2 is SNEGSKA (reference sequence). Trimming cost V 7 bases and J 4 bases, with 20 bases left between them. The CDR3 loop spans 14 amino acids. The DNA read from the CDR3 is TGCAGTGTTAAGGCTGGGGGCGGGCTTTACGAG. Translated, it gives CSVKAGGGLYE. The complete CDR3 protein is CSVKAGGGLYEQYF.

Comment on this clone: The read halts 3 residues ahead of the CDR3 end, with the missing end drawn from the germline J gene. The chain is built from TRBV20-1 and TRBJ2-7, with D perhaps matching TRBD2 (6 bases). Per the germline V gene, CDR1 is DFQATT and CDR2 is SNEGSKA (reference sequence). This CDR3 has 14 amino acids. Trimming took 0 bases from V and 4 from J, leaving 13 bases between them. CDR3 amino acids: CSARDGGAGYEQYF. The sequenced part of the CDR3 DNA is TGCAGTGCTAGAGATGGAGGGGCCGGGTACGAG.

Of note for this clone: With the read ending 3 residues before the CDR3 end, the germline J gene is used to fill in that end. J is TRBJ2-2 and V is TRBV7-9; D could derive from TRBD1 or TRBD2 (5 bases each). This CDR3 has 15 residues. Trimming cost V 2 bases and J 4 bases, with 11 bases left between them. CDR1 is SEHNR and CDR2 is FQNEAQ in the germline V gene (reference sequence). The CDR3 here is CASSLLVRGTGELFF. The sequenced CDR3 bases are TGTGCCAGCAGCTTATTGGTGAGGGGCACCGGGGAG.

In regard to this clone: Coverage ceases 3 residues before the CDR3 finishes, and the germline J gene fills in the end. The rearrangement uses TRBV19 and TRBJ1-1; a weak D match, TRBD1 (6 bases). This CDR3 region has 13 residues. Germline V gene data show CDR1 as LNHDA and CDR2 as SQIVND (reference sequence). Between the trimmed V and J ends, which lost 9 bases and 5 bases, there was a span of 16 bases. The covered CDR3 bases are TGTGCCAGCCAGGCAGGGGCGGTGACTGAA. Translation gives CASQAGAVTE. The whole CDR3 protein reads CASQAGAVTEAFF.

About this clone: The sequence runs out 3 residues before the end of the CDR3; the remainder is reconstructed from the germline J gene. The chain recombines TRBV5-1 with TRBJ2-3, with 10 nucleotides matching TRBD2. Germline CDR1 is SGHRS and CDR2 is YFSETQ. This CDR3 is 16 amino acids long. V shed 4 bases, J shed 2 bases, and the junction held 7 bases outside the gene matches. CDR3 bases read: TGCGCCAGCAGCGAAAAACTAGCGGGGCCCACAGATACG. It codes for CASSEKLAGPTDT. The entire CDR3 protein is CASSEKLAGPTDTQYF.

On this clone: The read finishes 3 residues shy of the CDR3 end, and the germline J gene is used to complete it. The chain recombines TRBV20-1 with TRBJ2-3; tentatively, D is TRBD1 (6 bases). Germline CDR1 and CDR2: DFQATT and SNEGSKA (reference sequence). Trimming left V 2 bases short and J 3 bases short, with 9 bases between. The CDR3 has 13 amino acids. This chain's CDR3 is CSARQGTTDTQYF. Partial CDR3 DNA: TGCAGTGCTAGACAGGGGACGACAGATACG.

The DNA read from the CDR3 is TGTGCCAGCAGCTCGGGAGGGGGCTACGAG. This sequence encodes CASSSGGGYE. The CDR3 reads in full as CASSSGGGYEQYF. The V and J genes are TRBV5-4 and TRBJ2-7, with 8 positions matching TRBD2. The observed sequence ends 3 residues before the CDR3 terminus, with the missing tail filled in from the germline J gene. There are 13 residues in the CDR3. The junction had 2 bases not matched to a gene; V was cut back by 3 bases and J by 3 bases. Germline assignment: CDR1 SGHNT and CDR2 YYREEE (reference sequence).

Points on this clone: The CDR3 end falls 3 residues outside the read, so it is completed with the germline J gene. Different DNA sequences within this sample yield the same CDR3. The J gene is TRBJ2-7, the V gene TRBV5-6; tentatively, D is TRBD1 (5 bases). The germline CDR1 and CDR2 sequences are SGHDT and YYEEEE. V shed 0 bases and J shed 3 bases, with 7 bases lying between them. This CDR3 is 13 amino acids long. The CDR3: CASSLGQSYEQYF. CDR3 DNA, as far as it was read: TGTGCCAGCAGCTTGGGACAGAGCTACGAG. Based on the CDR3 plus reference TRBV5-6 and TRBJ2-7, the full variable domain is DAGVTQSPTHLIKTRGQQVTLRCSPKSGHDTVSWYQQALGQGPQFIFQYYEEEERQRGNFPDRFSGHQFPNYSSELNVNALLLGDSALYLCASSLGQSYEQYFGPGTRLTVT.

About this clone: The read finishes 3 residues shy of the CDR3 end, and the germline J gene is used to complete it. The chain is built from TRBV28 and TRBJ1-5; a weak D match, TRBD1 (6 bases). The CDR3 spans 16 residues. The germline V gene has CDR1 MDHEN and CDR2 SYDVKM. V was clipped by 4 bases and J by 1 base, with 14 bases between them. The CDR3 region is CASSSPRGGSNQPQHF. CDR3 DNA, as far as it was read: TGTGCCAGCAGTTCCCCCAGGGGAGGAAGCAATCAGCCC.

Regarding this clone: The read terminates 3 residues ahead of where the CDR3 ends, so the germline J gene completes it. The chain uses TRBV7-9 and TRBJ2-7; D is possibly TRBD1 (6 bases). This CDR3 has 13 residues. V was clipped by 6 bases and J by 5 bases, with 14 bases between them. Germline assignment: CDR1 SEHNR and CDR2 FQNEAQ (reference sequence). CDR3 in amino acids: CASSPTGLNEQYF. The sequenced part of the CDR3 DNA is TGTGCCAGCAGTCCTACAGGGCTAAACGAG.

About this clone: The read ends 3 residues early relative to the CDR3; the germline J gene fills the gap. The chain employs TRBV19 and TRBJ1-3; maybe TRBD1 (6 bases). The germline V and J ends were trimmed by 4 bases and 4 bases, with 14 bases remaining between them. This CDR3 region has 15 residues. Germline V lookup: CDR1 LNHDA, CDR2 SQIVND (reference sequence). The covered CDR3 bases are TGTGCCAGTAGTACTACAGGGCAGGTCGGAAACACC. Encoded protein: CASSTTGQVGNT. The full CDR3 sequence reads CASSTTGQVGNTIYF.

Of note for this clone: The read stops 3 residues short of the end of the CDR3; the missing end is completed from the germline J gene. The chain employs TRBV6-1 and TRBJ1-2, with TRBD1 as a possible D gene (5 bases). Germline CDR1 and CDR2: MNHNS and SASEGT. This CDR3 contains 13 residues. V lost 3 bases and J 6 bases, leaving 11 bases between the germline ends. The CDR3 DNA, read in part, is TGTGCCAGCAGTGAGGGCAGGGTCCATGGC. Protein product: CASSEGRVHG. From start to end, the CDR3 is CASSEGRVHGYTF.

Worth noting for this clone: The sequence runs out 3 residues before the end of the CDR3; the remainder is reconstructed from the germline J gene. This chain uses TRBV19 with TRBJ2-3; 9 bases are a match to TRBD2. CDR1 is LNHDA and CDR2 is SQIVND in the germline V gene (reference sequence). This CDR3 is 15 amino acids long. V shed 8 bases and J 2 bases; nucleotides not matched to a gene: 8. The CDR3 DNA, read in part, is TGTGCCAGTGAGATTAGCGGGGGATCCACAGATACG. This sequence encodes CASEISGGSTDT. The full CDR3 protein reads CASEISGGSTDTQYF.

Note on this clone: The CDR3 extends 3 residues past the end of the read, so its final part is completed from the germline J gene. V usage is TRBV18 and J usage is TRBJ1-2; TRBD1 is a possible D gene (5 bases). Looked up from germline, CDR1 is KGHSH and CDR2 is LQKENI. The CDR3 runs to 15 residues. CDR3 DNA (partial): TGTGCCAGCTCACCGTGGTCGGGGGACTTCGGAGGC. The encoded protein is CASSPWSGDFGG. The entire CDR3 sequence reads CASSPWSGDFGGYTF.

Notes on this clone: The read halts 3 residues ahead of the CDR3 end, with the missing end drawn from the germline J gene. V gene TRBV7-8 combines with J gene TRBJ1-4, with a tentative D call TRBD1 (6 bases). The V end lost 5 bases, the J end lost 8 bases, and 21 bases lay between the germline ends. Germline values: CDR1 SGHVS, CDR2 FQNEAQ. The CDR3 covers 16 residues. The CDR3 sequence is CASSRRSRGVGEKLFF. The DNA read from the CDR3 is TGTGCCAGCAGCCGTCGTAGCAGGGGAGTAGGGGAAAAA.

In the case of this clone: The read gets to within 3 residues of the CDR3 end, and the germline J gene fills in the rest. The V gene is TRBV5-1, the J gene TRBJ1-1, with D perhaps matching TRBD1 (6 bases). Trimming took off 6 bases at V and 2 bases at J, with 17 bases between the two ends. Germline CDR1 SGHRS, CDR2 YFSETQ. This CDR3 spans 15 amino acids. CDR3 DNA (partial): TGCGCCAGCAACCCCTCAACAGGGCGCAACACTGAA. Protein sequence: CASNPSTGRNTE. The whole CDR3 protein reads CASNPSTGRNTEAFF.